The T cell receptor (beta chain) described here comes from a study of blood T cell repertoires in COVID-19. Turning to the study itself: From the United States, Italy and Spain came samples of acute and convalescent COVID-19. In each case, the material was cDNA or gDNA derived from T cells, B-cell-depleted T cells, or PBMCs.

This clone occurred once. Germline CDR1 reads LGHNA; CDR2 reads YSLEER. Trimming took 0 bases from V and 3 from J; bases not matched to a gene: 6. This CDR3 comprises 17 residues. Study processing details: Reference gene primer amplification gave nucleated cell count estimates. TCRdb's copy holds only in-frame clones and misses some; the assay was immunoSEQ multiplex PCR. V, J and clone size are taken as reported in that table, and D and trimming were inferred from the DNA itself. The table has about 150,000 clones, less than 95% seen once. Sample: peripheral blood. The chain links TRBV4-3 to TRBJ2-2, with TRBD1 identical over 8 bases. This receptor was taken from a man aged 50-59 years with acute or convalescent COVID-19. CDR3 in amino acids: CASSQDWGTGYTGELFF. The CDR3 bases are TGCGCCAGCAGCCAAGATTGGGGGACAGGTTACACCGGGGAGCTGTTTTTT.